These 12 T cell receptor beta chains share one sample of origin, sequenced in a study of cytomegalovirus exposure and HLA in healthy donors. The PCR employed 60 Vbeta primers together with 13 Jbeta primers. Clones were read by immunoSEQ multiplex PCR, and TCRdb kept only the in-frame ones, dropping some. The table lists tens of thousands of clones. The sample comprised PBMCs. The receptor set was obtained from a man aged 18 to 29 in good health and CMV-seropositive.

The chain is built from TRBV6-5 and TRBJ2-4, with 7 bases fitting TRBD1. In germline, CDR1 is MNHEY, CDR2 SVGAGI. V gave up 4 bases and J gave up 4 bases; unmatched junction bases: 1. The CDR3 spans 13 residues. The DNA for the CDR3 is TGTGCCAGCAGTTTGGGACAGAAAAACATTCAGTACTTC. Its protein is CASSLGQKNIQYF.

The rearrangement joins TRBV4-2 to TRBJ1-4; D is perhaps TRBD1 (6 bases). The CDR3 loop spans 14 amino acids. The germline gives CDR1 LGHNA, CDR2 YNFKEQ. V was shortened by 5 bases and J by 5 bases, with 12 bases between the two germline ends. For the CDR3, the DNA is TGTGCCAGCAGCGGCGGACAGAGGAATGAAAAACTGTTTTTT. This sequence encodes CASSGGQRNEKLFF.

This chain uses TRBV6-4 with TRBJ2-4; TRBD2 aligns across 13 bases. CDR3 length: 16 residues. The V gene's germline CDR1 is MRHNA and CDR2 SNTAGT. V lost 3 bases and J lost 5; bases outside the gene matches: 4. The CDR3 nucleotides are TGTGCCAGCAGTGAACTAGCGGGAGGGCCGGAAAACATTCAGTACTTC. Protein product: CASSELAGGPENIQYF.

The rearrangement links TRBV19 to TRBJ2-2; tentatively, D is TRBD1 (5 bases). Deletions cut 7 bases from V and 4 bases from J, with 10 bases between. Germline V gives CDR1 LNHDA, CDR2 SQIVND (reference sequence). The CDR3 loop spans 13 amino acids. The CDR3 reads CASIAGFTGELFF. The CDR3 DNA follows: TGTGCCAGTATCGCAGGGTTCACCGGGGAGCTGTTTTTT. The complete variable domain, with remaining parts taken from reference TRBV19 and TRBJ2-2, reads DGGITQSPKYLFRKEGQNVTLSCEQNLNHDAMYWYRQDPGQGLRLIYYSQIVNDFQKGDIAEGYSVSREKKESFPLTVTSAQKNPTAFYLCASIAGFTGELFFGEGSRLTVL.

The rearrangement joins TRBV15 to TRBJ2-5; tentatively, D is TRBD2 (5 bases). The end of the DNA aligns better with TRBJ2-7, so the J call may be wrong. This CDR3 is built from 15 residues. The germline V gene has CDR1 LNHNV and CDR2 YYDKDF (reference sequence). The CDR3 reads CATSRGRGFSYEQYF. CDR3 DNA sequence: TGTGCCACCAGCAGAGGTCGGGGATTCTCCTACGAGCAGTACTTC.

The chain recombines TRBV19 with TRBJ2-1, with TRBD1 as a possible D gene (6 bases). Trimming removed 1 base at V and 2 bases at J, with 12 bases between. The CDR3 is 16 amino acids. Looked up from germline, CDR1 is LNHDA and CDR2 is SQIVND (reference sequence). CDR3 coding DNA: TGTGCCAGTAGTATAGCCCCTCAGGGGCCCTACAATGAGCAGTTCTTC. It is translated as CASSIAPQGPYNEQFF.

The V gene is TRBV2, the J gene TRBJ2-3; D gene uncertain. The V end lost 8 bases, the J end lost 2 bases, and 5 bases lay between the germline ends. Germline V gives CDR1 SNHLY, CDR2 FYNNEI. This CDR3 region has 11 residues. The CDR3 DNA follows: TGTGCCAGCGAGGACACAGATACGCAGTATTTT. Amino acids: CASEDTDTQYF.

The CDR3 DNA is TGTGCCAGCAGCCCTCGTTATAGCGGGAGAGAGACCCAGTACTTC. It yields the protein CASSPRYSGRETQYF. The V call is TRBV9, the J call TRBJ2-5, with 9 bases matching TRBD2. The CDR3 is 15 residues long. Germline V gene sequence: CDR1 SGDLS, CDR2 YYNGEE. Losses at the gene ends were 4 bases for V and 4 bases for J; bases not matched to a gene: 8.

The gene calls are TRBV11-3 and TRBJ2-3; 11 positions agree with TRBD1. CDR3 size: 16 residues. V lost 4 bases, J lost 6 bases, and 9 bases stayed unmatched. Per the germline V gene, CDR1 is SGHNT and CDR2 is YENEEA. Written as DNA, the CDR3 is TGTGCCAGCAGCTCCCTGGGGACAGGGGGGCAGGATACGCAGTATTTT. This sequence encodes CASSSLGTGGQDTQYF.

CDR3 bases: TGCGCCAGCAGCTGGGGACGGGACAGCAGATTTTACGAGCAGTACTTC. This translates into CASSWGRDSRFYEQYF. The rearrangement joins TRBV5-1 to TRBJ2-7, with 7 bases aligning to TRBD1. The CDR3 is 16 amino acids. Germline V gene lookup returns CDR1 SGHRS and CDR2 YFSETQ. Unmatched junction bases numbered 13, after V lost 3 bases and J lost 4 bases.

The DNA for the CDR3 is TGTGCCAGCAGCCCTAGCGGGAGGGCCATTGGTGAGCAGTTCTTC. Translation: CASSPSGRAIGEQFF. The rearrangement links TRBV7-9 to TRBJ2-1, with 12 bases lining up with TRBD2. In germline, CDR1 is SEHNR, CDR2 FQNEAQ (reference sequence). There are 15 residues in the CDR3. V shed 5 bases and J 9 bases; nucleotides not matched to a gene: 8.

The chain recombines TRBV5-1 with TRBJ2-1; TRBD1 might be the D (6 bases). Trimming cost V 1 base and J 8 bases, with 16 bases left between them. The CDR3 length is 15 residues. Germline-derived CDR1 and CDR2 are SGHRS and YFSETQ. The CDR3 here is CASSLKVGTSDEQFF. CDR3 bases: TGCGCCAGCAGCTTGAAAGTAGGGACATCCGATGAGCAGTTCTTC.